Detailed here is one T cell receptor beta chain. CDR1 is SGHNT and CDR2 is YYREEE in the germline V gene (reference sequence). Trimming at V came to 2 bases and at J to 5 bases, leaving 5 bases not matched to a gene. The CDR3 runs 14 residues. The data were obtained in a study of blood T cell repertoires in COVID-19. Study information: Acute and convalescent COVID-19 samples came from the United States, Italy and Spain.

In the study's own analysis: Counts of nucleated cells, estimated from reference gene primer amplification, were obtained. Profiling relied on immunoSEQ multiplex PCR, and the TCRdb table lists in-frame clones only, not all of them. D and trimming come from the DNA, and the V and J calls and clone size come from that table. The data show approximately 490,000 clones, around 85% seen once. Living in about two dozen US areas, the participants were between roughly 18 and 89 years of age. Participant-given clinical history determined each cohort assignment. The TCR was taken from a woman aged 60 to 75 who had recovered from COVID-19. J is TRBJ1-1 and V is TRBV5-4; 8 nucleotides match TRBD1. Sequenced material: PBMCs or T cells enriched from blood (not recorded which). CDR3 loop: CASSFGQGDTEAFF. CDR3 nucleotide sequence: TGTGCCAGCAGCTTCGGACAGGGAGATACTGAAGCTTTCTTT. The complete variable domain, with remaining parts taken from reference TRBV5-4 and TRBJ1-1, reads ETGVTQSPTHLIKTRGQQVTLRCSSQSGHNTVSWYQQALGQGPQFIFQYYREEENGRGNFPPRFSGLQFPNYSSELNVNALELDDSALYLCASSFGQGDTEAFFGQGTRLTVV.